The present entry profiles one T cell receptor (beta chain) with its context. It lacks a known antigen. No clone much larger than this one lies a single base away; base qualities are absent. V drops 6 bases and J drops 0 bases, leaving 9 bases in between. CDR1 and CDR2 are read off the germline V gene as MNHEY and SVGEGT. The CDR3 numbers 14 residues from cysteine through phenylalanine. CDR3 DNA only is kept here, 42 bases in frame from base 1. Genomic DNA was used as template for profiling of TCR beta VDJ combinations and CDR3 sequences. TCR repertoire sequencing was run on an Illumina HiSeq 2000. The published analysis was carried out like this. TRBV/TRBJ rearrangement plots, CDR3 size and DJ length profiles, and Simpson's diversity index were used to evaluate the repertoires. The most abundant DNA sequence in the deep sequencing data was defined as the immunodominant clone. CDR3 amino acid sequences were checked for sharing across subjects and were also compared against the VDJdb database and published repertoires. The public reads were reanalyzed by TCRdb: fastp trimming at Q25, MiXCR alignment, in-frame beta chains only. When rows share a CDR3 protein, they turn into one entry using the most common DNA and genes. For this entry, the V and J calls and clone size follow TCRdb and not the study's own pipeline. For this sample there are 400,000 to 450,000 distinct CDR3 sequences; 65% to 75% appear just once. 3.5% to 4.5% of the sample lies in the top ten.

The sample originates from a study of CD8+CD57+ T cells in acquired aplastic anemia (dated by TCRdb to between 2017 and 2018). Regarding the complete study: Extracted DNA from sorted CD4+ and CD8+ cells averaged approximately 3 ug, ranging from roughly 0.17 to 27.4 ug. An average of about 10 million reads for CD4+ cells and 11.0 million reads for CD8+ cells was obtained from healthy donor samples.

General findings and caveats noted by the study authors: Although 25 to 30 CD8+ CDR3 sequences were shared by patients and controls, these sequences appeared highly expressed in patients and within the immunodominant clones of patients. No significant difference in CD8+ Simpson's diversity was found between patients and healthy controls (P=0.060).

In this study, sorted CD4+ and CD8+ T cells from the blood of healthy subjects and of severe aplastic anemia patients had their TCR repertoires deep-sequenced. Ficoll-Paque density gradient centrifugation was used to isolate peripheral blood mononuclear cells. Before DNA extraction, CD4+ and CD8+ T cells were sorted with FACS or magnetic beads. Sequencing used sorted CD4+, CD8+, or CD8+CD57+ T cells (not recorded which) from PBMCs. The rearranged chain carries TRBV6-2 or TRBV6-3 and TRBJ1-3, with the identity of the D gene unclear. The TCR originated in a human donor in good health, serving as a control. The encoded CDR3 is CASRAHHSGNTIYF. The DNA sequence reads TGTGCCAGCAGAGCCCACCACTCTGGAAACACCATATATTTT.